The 9 T cell receptor beta chains below come from one sample, sequenced in a study of blood T cell repertoires in COVID-19. Clones were read by immunoSEQ multiplex PCR, and TCRdb kept only the in-frame ones, dropping some. The table includes about 130,000 clones, around 86% detected once. What was sequenced was PBMCs or T cells enriched from blood (not recorded which). The receptors originated from a man aged 30 to 45 who had recovered from COVID-19.

This chain links TRBV6-5 with TRBJ2-7; 9 bases are shared with TRBD1. The V and J ends lost 0 bases and 5 bases, in that order; junction bases with no gene match: 8. Germline-derived CDR1 and CDR2 are MNHEY and SVGAGI. The CDR3 is 16 residues long. CDR3 amino acids: CASSYSPRGTGNEQYF. CDR3 bases: TGTGCCAGCAGTTACTCGCCGCGGGGGACAGGGAACGAGCAGTACTTC.

The chain recombines TRBV6-1 with TRBJ2-7; 7 bases map to TRBD2. CDR3 length equals 15 residues. CDR1 MNHNS and CDR2 SASEGT come from the germline V gene. V was clipped by 0 bases and J by 5 bases; unmatched bases: 7. The CDR3 spells CASSEAWEGLHEQYF. The CDR3 DNA sequence: TGTGCCAGCAGTGAAGCGTGGGAGGGCCTCCACGAGCAGTACTTC.

The rearrangement uses TRBV28 and TRBJ2-7, with D possibly TRBD1 on 7 matching bases. Deletions cut 3 bases from V and 3 bases from J, with 18 bases between. The CDR3 contains 16 residues. Germline-derived CDR1 and CDR2 are MDHEN and SYDVKM. CDR3 protein: CASSFPKEGTDYEQYF. As DNA, the CDR3 is TGTGCCAGCAGTTTCCCCAAGGAGGGGACAGACTACGAGCAGTACTTC.

The genes are TRBV5-5 and TRBJ1-1; possible D gene TRBD1, 6 bases. Germline lookup yields CDR1 SGHKS and CDR2 YYEKEE (reference sequence). The CDR3 contains 14 residues. Trimming removed 4 bases from V and 3 bases from J, with 13 bases in between. In DNA, the CDR3 is TGTGCCAGCAGCGCGGACAGTTGGGACACTGAAGCTTTCTTT. Translating it yields CASSADSWDTEAFF.

This chain connects TRBV7-3 to TRBJ2-1; 10 bases are a match to TRBD1. This CDR3 spans 13 amino acids. Germline lookup yields CDR1 SGHTA and CDR2 FQGTGA. V lost 4 bases to trimming and J lost 8 bases; unmatched junction nucleotides: 2. Written as DNA, the CDR3 is TGTGCCAGCAGCTCAGGACAGGGGGATGAGCAGTTCTTC. Protein sequence: CASSSGQGDEQFF.

This chain links TRBV10-3 with TRBJ1-1, with 10 bases that match TRBD1. Trimming took 0 bases from V and 1 from J; bases not matched to a gene: 5. CDR3 length equals 17 residues. CDR1 and CDR2 (germline): ENHRY, SYGVKD. The CDR3 DNA reads TGTGCCATCAGTGAGTCTTGGGGGACAGGGGAGAACACTGAAGCTTTCTTT. It specifies CAISESWGTGENTEAFF.

This rearrangement joins TRBV12-3 or TRBV12-4 to TRBJ1-2, with unresolved D. V was cut by 3 bases and J by 0 bases, with 5 bases left in between. The CDR3 spans 13 residues. The CDR3 DNA is TGTGCCAGCAGTTTGCCAGCTAACTATGGCTACACCTTC. Protein product: CASSLPANYGYTF.

The chain couples TRBV19 to TRBJ1-5, with TRBD1 identical over 7 bases. Per germline, CDR1 LNHDA and CDR2 SQIVND (reference sequence). The CDR3 extends over 16 amino acids. With 2 bases clipped from V and 5 bases from J, the junction kept 9 bases outside the gene matches. The CDR3 reads CASSISNRGRDQPQHF. The CDR3 coding sequence is TGTGCCAGTAGTATATCAAACAGGGGTAGGGATCAGCCCCAGCATTTT.

The chain carries TRBV7-8 and TRBJ1-2; D gene uncertain. The CDR3 consists of 15 residues. Deletions cut 5 bases from V and 0 bases from J, with 13 bases between. CDR1 is SGHVS, CDR2 FQNEAQ, per germline. For the CDR3, the DNA is TGTGCCAGCAGCGAAAGAGGAGCTTCTAACTATGGCTACACCTTC. It encodes CASSERGASNYGYTF.